This is a list of T cell receptor beta chains from one sample in a study of cytomegalovirus exposure and HLA in healthy donors. Clones were read by immunoSEQ multiplex PCR, and TCRdb kept only the in-frame ones, dropping some. The sample has approximately 160,000 clones, around 68% seen once; the top ten hold 2.5% to 3.5%. The sample comprised PBMCs. These receptors originate from a woman between 40 and 50 years old in good health and CMV-seropositive. The CDR3 runs from the conserved cysteine through the conserved F or W. The D gene is left open where the match is weak. Size tells how often a clone was seen (once, few, many) or the class of an expanded clone, and some rows leave it out.

v_call: TRBV5-1
j_call: TRBJ1-4
clone_size: .
d_call: .
cdr3_nt: TGCGCCAGCAGCCCAACCCCGGGGGGGCTAGGTGAAAAACTGTTTTTT
cdr3_aa: CASSPTPGGLGEKLFF

v_call: TRBV7-6
j_call: TRBJ2-4
clone_size: .
d_call: .
cdr3_nt: TGTGCCAGCAGCTTAGCTGTCGGGTCCCAAAACATTCAGTACTTC
cdr3_aa: CASSLAVGSQNIQYF

v_call: TRBV5-8
j_call: TRBJ2-5
clone_size: .
d_call: TRBD1
cdr3_nt: TGTGCCAGCAGCTTGGGACAGGGGTTTTGGAATCAAGAGACCCAGTACTTC
cdr3_aa: CASSLGQGFWNQETQYF

v_call: TRBV5-1
j_call: TRBJ1-1
clone_size: .
d_call: .
cdr3_nt: TGCGCCAGCAGCTTGGAGGGGGTGTTGACTGAAGCTTTCTTT
cdr3_aa: CASSLEGVLTEAFF

v_call: TRBV7-2
j_call: TRBJ2-3
clone_size: few
d_call: TRBD2
cdr3_nt: TGTGCCAGCAGCCAAGGGGGGACTAGCGGGGGAGATACGCAGTATTTT
cdr3_aa: CASSQGGTSGGDTQYF

v_call: TRBV2
j_call: TRBJ1-2
clone_size: .
d_call: TRBD1
cdr3_nt: TGTGCCAGCAGTCTTCCCCGGGACAGGGGGCTTCTAGGCTACACCTTC
cdr3_aa: CASSLPRDRGLLGYTF

v_call: TRBV7-9
j_call: TRBJ2-7
clone_size: .
d_call: TRBD1
cdr3_nt: TGTGCCAGCAGCTTATATCCTGGACAGGGAAGGGACTCCTACGAGCAGTACTTC
cdr3_aa: CASSLYPGQGRDSYEQYF

v_call: TRBV29-1
j_call: TRBJ2-1
clone_size: .
d_call: .
cdr3_nt: TGCAGCGTTGACAGGGGGGCCAATGAGCAGTTCTTC
cdr3_aa: CSVDRGANEQFF

v_call: TRBV6-4
j_call: TRBJ2-1
clone_size: once
d_call: TRBD2
cdr3_nt: TGTGCCAGCAGTGAAGATCCTGCTAGCGGTGAGCAGTTCTTC
cdr3_aa: CASSEDPASGEQFF

v_call: TRBV4-1
j_call: TRBJ1-5
clone_size: few
d_call: .
cdr3_nt: TGCGCCAGCAGCCAAGTATGGCGGGGACGAGAGCCCCAGCATTTT
cdr3_aa: CASSQVWRGREPQHF

v_call: TRBV20-1
j_call: TRBJ2-5
clone_size: .
d_call: .
cdr3_nt: TGCAGTGCTAGTGGCGAGACCCAGTACTTC
cdr3_aa: CSASGETQYF

v_call: TRBV29-1
j_call: TRBJ2-1
clone_size: .
d_call: .
cdr3_nt: TGCAGCGTTGAGGCTAGCAGCTCCTACAATGAGCAGTTCTTC
cdr3_aa: CSVEASSSYNEQFF

v_call: TRBV7-9
j_call: TRBJ1-2
clone_size: .
d_call: TRBD1
cdr3_nt: TGTTCCAGCAGCCAGACAGGGCCTGGCTACACCTTC
cdr3_aa: CSSSQTGPGYTF

v_call: TRBV28
j_call: TRBJ2-7
clone_size: .
d_call: .
cdr3_nt: TGTGCCAGCACCTACAGCTCCTACGAGCAGTACTTC
cdr3_aa: CASTYSSYEQYF

v_call: TRBV7-3
j_call: TRBJ2-2
clone_size: .
d_call: .
cdr3_nt: TGTGCCAGCAGCGACAGGAACACCGGGGAGCTGTTTTTT
cdr3_aa: CASSDRNTGELFF

v_call: TRBV19
j_call: TRBJ2-3
clone_size: .
d_call: .
cdr3_nt: TGTGCCAGTAGTATAGACCGAACTAAGCTCAACACAGATACGCAGTATTTT
cdr3_aa: CASSIDRTKLNTDTQYF

v_call: TRBV4-2
j_call: TRBJ1-3
clone_size: once
d_call: TRBD1
cdr3_nt: TGTGCCAGCAGCCAGCTACAGGGGGCCAGAAACACCATATATTTT
cdr3_aa: CASSQLQGARNTIYF

v_call: TRBV2
j_call: TRBJ1-4
clone_size: .
d_call: .
cdr3_nt: TGTGCCAGCAGTGATGTGTCAGGGGATGAAAAACTGTTTTTT
cdr3_aa: CASSDVSGDEKLFF

v_call: TRBV7-8
j_call: TRBJ1-1
clone_size: few
d_call: .
cdr3_nt: TGTGCCAGCAGCTCTACTGCCGGGACAACAACTGAAGCTTTCTTT
cdr3_aa: CASSSTAGTTTEAFF

v_call: TRBV5-1
j_call: TRBJ1-3
clone_size: .
d_call: TRBD1
cdr3_nt: TGCGCCAGCAGCGGGGGACAGCCCTCTGGAAACACCATATATTTT
cdr3_aa: CASSGGQPSGNTIYF

v_call: TRBV4-2
j_call: TRBJ2-2
clone_size: few
d_call: TRBD1
cdr3_nt: TGTGCCAGCAGCCACCCGGGACAGGTGTCCGGGGAGCTGTTTTTT
cdr3_aa: CASSHPGQVSGELFF

v_call: TRBV4-1
j_call: TRBJ2-7
clone_size: few
d_call: TRBD2
cdr3_nt: TGCGCCAGCAGCCAAGATTGGGGGGAGGGCTCCTACGAGCAGTACTTC
cdr3_aa: CASSQDWGEGSYEQYF

v_call: TRBV6-1
j_call: TRBJ2-7
clone_size: few
d_call: TRBD2
cdr3_nt: TGTGCCTGTGAAACGACTAGCTCTTACGAGCAGTACTTC
cdr3_aa: CACETTSSYEQYF

v_call: TRBV4-2
j_call: TRBJ2-5
clone_size: .
d_call: TRBD2
cdr3_nt: TGTGCCAGCAGCCAAGAGTGGGGACTAGCGTATGAGACCCAGTACTTC
cdr3_aa: CASSQEWGLAYETQYF

v_call: TRBV25-1
j_call: TRBJ2-5
clone_size: few
d_call: TRBD2
cdr3_nt: TGTGCCAGCAGGACTAGCGGGGGGGCTGGGGAGACCCAGTACTTC
cdr3_aa: CASRTSGGAGETQYF

v_call: TRBV5-4
j_call: TRBJ1-2
clone_size: .
d_call: .
cdr3_nt: TGTGCCAGCAGCTTGGACCCGGCTAACTATGGCTACACCTTC
cdr3_aa: CASSLDPANYGYTF

v_call: TRBV5-4
j_call: TRBJ2-5
clone_size: .
d_call: TRBD2
cdr3_nt: TGTGCCAGCAGCTTTGGCGGGGGATTCCAAGAGACCCAGTACTTC
cdr3_aa: CASSFGGGFQETQYF

v_call: TRBV7-9
j_call: TRBJ2-7
clone_size: .
d_call: TRBD1
cdr3_nt: TGTGCCAGCAGCTCCCAGACAGGGTCCTACGAGCAGTACTTC
cdr3_aa: CASSSQTGSYEQYF

v_call: TRBV9
j_call: TRBJ1-6
clone_size: .
d_call: TRBD1
cdr3_nt: TGTGCCAGCAGCGCCGACAGGGGACCTATTTCACCCCTCCACTTT
cdr3_aa: CASSADRGPISPLHF

v_call: TRBV7-2
j_call: TRBJ2-3
clone_size: .
d_call: TRBD1
cdr3_nt: TGTGCCAGCAGCCTCCCCCCGTTGGGGACAGGGTCAGATACGCAGTATTTT
cdr3_aa: CASSLPPLGTGSDTQYF

v_call: TRBV5-4
j_call: TRBJ1-4
clone_size: .
d_call: .
cdr3_nt: TGTGCCAGCAGCCGAGCGGCGACAGGACCTAATGAAAAACTGTTTTTT
cdr3_aa: CASSRAATGPNEKLFF

v_call: TRBV5-1
j_call: TRBJ2-7
clone_size: once
d_call: TRBD1
cdr3_nt: TGCGCCAGCAGCTTTAGTACGGGACAGGGCTCCTACGAGCAGTACTTC
cdr3_aa: CASSFSTGQGSYEQYF

v_call: TRBV6-1
j_call: TRBJ1-1
clone_size: .
d_call: TRBD1
cdr3_nt: TGTGCCAGCAGTGGGGACAGGGTGAACACTGAAGCTTTCTTT
cdr3_aa: CASSGDRVNTEAFF

v_call: TRBV6-1
j_call: TRBJ2-7
clone_size: few
d_call: .
cdr3_nt: TGTGCCAGCACCTTGGGACTCTCCTACGAGCAGTACTTC
cdr3_aa: CASTLGLSYEQYF

v_call: TRBV28
j_call: TRBJ2-1
clone_size: .
d_call: TRBD1
cdr3_nt: TGTGCCAGCACCCCCCGGGACAGGGGGCAATACAATGAGCAGTTCTTC
cdr3_aa: CASTPRDRGQYNEQFF

v_call: TRBV18
j_call: TRBJ2-1
clone_size: few
d_call: TRBD2
cdr3_nt: TGTGCCAGCTCACCCATTTCAAGCGGGAGTGGCAATGAGCAGTTCTTC
cdr3_aa: CASSPISSGSGNEQFF

v_call: TRBV5-4
j_call: TRBJ2-3
clone_size: .
d_call: TRBD1
cdr3_nt: TGTGCCAGCAGTTTCGCACAGGGGGCGGGCACAGATACGCAGTATTTT
cdr3_aa: CASSFAQGAGTDTQYF

v_call: TRBV7-2
j_call: TRBJ2-4
clone_size: .
d_call: .
cdr3_nt: TGTGCCAGCAGCCCACGACAATTGCAAGCCAAAAACATTCAGTACTTC
cdr3_aa: CASSPRQLQAKNIQYF

v_call: TRBV11-2
j_call: TRBJ1-2
clone_size: .
d_call: TRBD1
cdr3_nt: TGTGCCAGCAGCTTCTCAGGGGGCGACTATGGCTACACCTTC
cdr3_aa: CASSFSGGDYGYTF

v_call: TRBV10-1
j_call: TRBJ1-6
clone_size: few
d_call: .
cdr3_nt: TGCGCCAGCAGTGAACAGAATTCACCCCTCCACTTT
cdr3_aa: CASSEQNSPLHF

v_call: TRBV25-1
j_call: TRBJ1-2
clone_size: .
d_call: TRBD1
cdr3_nt: TGTGCCAGCAGTGCTAACGAAGGGGACAGGGGTTATGGCTACCCCTTC
cdr3_aa: CASSANEGDRGYGYPF

v_call: TRBV5-4
j_call: TRBJ2-7
clone_size: .
d_call: TRBD1
cdr3_nt: TGTGCCGGAAGGGACAGGGGTACGTACGAGCAGTACTTC
cdr3_aa: CAGRDRGTYEQYF

v_call: TRBV5-4
j_call: TRBJ1-1
clone_size: .
d_call: TRBD1
cdr3_nt: TGTGCCAGCAGCAACGGCGGACAGGGGGCTAGTCGGTTCTTT
cdr3_aa: CASSNGGQGASRFF